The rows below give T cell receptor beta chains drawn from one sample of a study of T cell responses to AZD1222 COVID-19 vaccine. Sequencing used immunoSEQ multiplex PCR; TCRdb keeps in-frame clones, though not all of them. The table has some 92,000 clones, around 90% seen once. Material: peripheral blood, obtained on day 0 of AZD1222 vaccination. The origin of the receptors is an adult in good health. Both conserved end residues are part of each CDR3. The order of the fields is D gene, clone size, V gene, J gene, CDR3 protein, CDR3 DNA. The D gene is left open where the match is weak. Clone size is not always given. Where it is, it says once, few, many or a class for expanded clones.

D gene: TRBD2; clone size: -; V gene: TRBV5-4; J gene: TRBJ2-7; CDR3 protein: CASRTTSGGHYEQYF; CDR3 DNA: TGTGCCAGCAGAACGACTAGCGGGGGCCACTACGAGCAGTACTTC
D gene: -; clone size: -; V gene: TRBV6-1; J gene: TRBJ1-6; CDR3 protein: CASSTLGRDGSPLHF; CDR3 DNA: TGTGCCAGCAGTACTCTTGGCAGGGACGGTTCACCCCTCCACTTT
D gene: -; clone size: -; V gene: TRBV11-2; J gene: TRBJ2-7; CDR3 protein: CASSLALGYEQYF; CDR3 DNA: TGTGCCAGCAGCTTGGCCTTGGGTTACGAGCAGTACTTC
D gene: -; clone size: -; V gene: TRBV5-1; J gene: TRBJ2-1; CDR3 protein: CASIRAPGGAYNEQFF; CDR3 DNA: TGCGCCAGCATCCGCGCCCCCGGGGGTGCCTACAATGAGCAGTTCTTC
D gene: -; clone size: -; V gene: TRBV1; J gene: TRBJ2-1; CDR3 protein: CTSSQDWAGGPYNEQFF; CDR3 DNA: TGCACCAGCAGCCAAGATTGGGCGGGAGGGCCCTACAATGAGCAGTTCTTC
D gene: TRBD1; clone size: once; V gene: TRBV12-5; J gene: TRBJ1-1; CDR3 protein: CASGPEQGMAFF; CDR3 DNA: TGTGCTAGTGGTCCTGAACAGGGGATGGCTTTCTTT
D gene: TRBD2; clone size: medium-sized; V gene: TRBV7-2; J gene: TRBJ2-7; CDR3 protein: CASSLGLAGSYEQYF; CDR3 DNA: TGTGCCAGCAGCTTAGGGCTAGCGGGGAGCTACGAGCAGTACTTC
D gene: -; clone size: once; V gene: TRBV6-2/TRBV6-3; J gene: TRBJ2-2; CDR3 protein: CASSFGDLNTGELFF; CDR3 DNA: TGTGCCAGCAGTTTCGGGGACCTGAACACCGGGGAGCTGTTTTTT
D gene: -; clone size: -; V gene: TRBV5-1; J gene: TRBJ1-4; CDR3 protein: CASSPGGATNEKLFF; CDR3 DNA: TGCGCCAGCAGCCCGGGCGGAGCAACTAATGAAAAACTGTTTTTT
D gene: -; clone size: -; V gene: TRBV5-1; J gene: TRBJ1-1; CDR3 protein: CASSLYGDGNTEAFF; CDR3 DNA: TGCGCCAGCAGCTTGTACGGGGATGGAAACACTGAAGCTTTCTTT
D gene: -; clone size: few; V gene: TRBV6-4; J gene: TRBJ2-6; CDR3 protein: CASSGQGPGANVLTF; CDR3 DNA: TGTGCCAGCAGTGGCCAGGGACCTGGGGCCAACGTCCTGACTTTC
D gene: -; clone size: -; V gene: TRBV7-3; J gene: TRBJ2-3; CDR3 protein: CASSSQGVGADTQYF; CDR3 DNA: TGTGCCAGCAGCTCGCAGGGTGTAGGGGCAGATACGCAGTATTTT
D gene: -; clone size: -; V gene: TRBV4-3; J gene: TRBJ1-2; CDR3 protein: CASSQAQDNYGYTF; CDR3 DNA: TGCGCCAGCAGCCAAGCGCAAGACAACTATGGCTACACCTTC
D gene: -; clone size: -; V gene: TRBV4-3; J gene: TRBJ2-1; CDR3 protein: CASSQDTGVRNEQFF; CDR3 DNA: TGCGCCAGCAGCCAAGATACGGGGGTTAGGAATGAGCAGTTCTTC
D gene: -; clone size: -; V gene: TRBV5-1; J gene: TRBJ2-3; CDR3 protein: CASSASGAASTDTQYF; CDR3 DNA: TGCGCCAGCAGCGCTTCCGGGGCGGCTAGCACAGATACGCAGTATTTT
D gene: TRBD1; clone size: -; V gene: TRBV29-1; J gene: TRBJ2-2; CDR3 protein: CSVGQGGYTGELFF; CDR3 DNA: TGCAGCGTCGGACAGGGGGGGTACACCGGGGAGCTGTTTTTT
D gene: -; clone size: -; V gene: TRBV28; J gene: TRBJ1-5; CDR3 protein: CASSPPGQPQHF; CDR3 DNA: TGTGCCAGCAGTCCCCCCGGTCAGCCCCAGCATTTT
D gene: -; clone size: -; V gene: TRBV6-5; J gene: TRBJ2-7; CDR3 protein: CASSYPGTYEQYF; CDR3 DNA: TGTGCCAGCAGTTACCCGGGGACTTACGAGCAGTACTTC
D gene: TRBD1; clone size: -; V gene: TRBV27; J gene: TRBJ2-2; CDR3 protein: CASSTGTEVGELFF; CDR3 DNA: TGTGCCAGCAGTACCGGGACAGAAGTCGGGGAGCTGTTTTTT
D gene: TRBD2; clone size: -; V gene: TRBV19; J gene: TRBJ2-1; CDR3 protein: CASSATRERGGLDEQFF; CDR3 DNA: TGTGCCAGTAGTGCCACCCGGGAGCGGGGGGGCCTGGATGAGCAGTTCTTC
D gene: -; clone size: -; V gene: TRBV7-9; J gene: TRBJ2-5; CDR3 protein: CASREGPEETQYF; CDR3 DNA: TGTGCCAGCAGGGAGGGACCTGAAGAGACCCAGTACTTC
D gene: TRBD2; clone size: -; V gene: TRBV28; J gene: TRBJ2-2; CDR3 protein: CASSLAGGSTIFTGELFF; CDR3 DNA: TGTGCCAGCAGTTTAGCGGGAGGTTCGACAATATTCACCGGGGAGCTGTTTTTT
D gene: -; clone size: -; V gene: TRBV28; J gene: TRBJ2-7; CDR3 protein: CASKLSSYEQYF; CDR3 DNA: TGTGCCAGCAAGCTTAGCTCCTACGAGCAGTACTTC
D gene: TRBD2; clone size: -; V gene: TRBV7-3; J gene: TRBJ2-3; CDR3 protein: CASSPGTTVATDTQYF; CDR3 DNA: TGTGCCAGCAGCCCCGGGACTACGGTAGCCACAGATACGCAGTATTTT
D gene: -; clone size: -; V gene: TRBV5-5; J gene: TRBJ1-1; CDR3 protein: CASSLEDTEAFF; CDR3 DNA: TGTGCCAGCAGCTTGGAGGACACTGAAGCTTTCTTT
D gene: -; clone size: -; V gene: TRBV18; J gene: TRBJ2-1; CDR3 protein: CASSPRTVPTYNEQFF; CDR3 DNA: TGTGCCAGCTCACCAAGGACAGTGCCGACCTACAATGAGCAGTTCTTC
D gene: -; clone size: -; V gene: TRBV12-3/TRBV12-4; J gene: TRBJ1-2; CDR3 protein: CASSSWGRGGYTF; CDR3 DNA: TGTGCCAGCAGTTCATGGGGGCGTGGGGGCTACACCTTC
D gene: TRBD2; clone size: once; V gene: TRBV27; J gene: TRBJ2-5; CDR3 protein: CASSLSGRLADYQETQYF; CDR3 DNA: TGTGCCAGCAGTTTATCGGGCAGACTAGCGGATTACCAAGAGACCCAGTACTTC
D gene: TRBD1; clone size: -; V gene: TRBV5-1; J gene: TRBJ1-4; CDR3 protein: CASSLEAGGSEKLFF; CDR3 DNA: TGCGCCAGCAGCTTGGAGGCAGGGGGTAGTGAAAAACTGTTTTTT
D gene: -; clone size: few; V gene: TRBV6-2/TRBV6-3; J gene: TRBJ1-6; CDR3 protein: CASSYSGRRSPLHF; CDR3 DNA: TGTGCCAGCAGTTACTCAGGGCGCCGATCACCCCTCCACTTT